The subject of this entry is one TCR beta chain. The target antigen is unknown. The assay was immunoSEQ multiplex PCR, and TCRdb's table has in-frame clones only and misses some. The sample consists of more than 2 million clones, 95% of them appearing once. The source of the sample is a study of shared clonotypes between healthy human individuals. Study-wide findings and caveats: In contrast to clonotypes shared by all four donors, non-shared clonotypes had lower generation probabilities.

The receptor's source is a young man in good health. The specimen was naive CD4+ T cells sorted from blood. As for subset: CD45RA+ positively selected.

This CDR3 reads CASRGRNTGELFF. DNA of the CDR3: TGTGCCAGCAGGGGGAGGAACACCGGGGAGCTGTTTTTT. V and J are TRBV19 and TRBJ2-2, with TRBD1 identical over 7 bases. V lost 9 bases to trimming and J lost 1 base; unmatched junction nucleotides: 2. The CDR3 is 13 amino acids. CDR1 and CDR2 (germline): LNHDA, SQIVND (reference sequence). The complete variable domain, with remaining parts taken from reference TRBV19 and TRBJ2-2, reads DGGITQSPKYLFRKEGQNVTLSCEQNLNHDAMYWYRQDPGQGLRLIYYSQIVNDFQKGDIAEGYSVSREKKESFPLTVTSAQKNPTAFYLCASRGRNTGELFFGEGSRLTVL.